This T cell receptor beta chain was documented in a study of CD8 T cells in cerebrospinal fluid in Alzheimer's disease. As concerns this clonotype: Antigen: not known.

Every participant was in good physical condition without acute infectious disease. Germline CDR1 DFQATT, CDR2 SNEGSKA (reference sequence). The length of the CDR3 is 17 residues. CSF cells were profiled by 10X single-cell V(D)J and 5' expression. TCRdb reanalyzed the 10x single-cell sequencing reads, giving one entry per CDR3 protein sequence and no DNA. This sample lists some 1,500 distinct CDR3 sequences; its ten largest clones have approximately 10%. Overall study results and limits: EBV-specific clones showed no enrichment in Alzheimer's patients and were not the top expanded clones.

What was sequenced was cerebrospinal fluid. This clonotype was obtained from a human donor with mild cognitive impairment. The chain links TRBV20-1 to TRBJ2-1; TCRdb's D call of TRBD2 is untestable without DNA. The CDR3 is CSARGLAGTISYNEQFF.